This is a list of T cell receptor beta chains from one sample in a study of CD8 T cells in ankylosing spondylitis. TCRdb re-called the 5' RACE reads through MiXCR, storing one row per CDR3 protein. The table has 350,000 or so distinct CDR3 sequences, roughly 12% seen once. The material sequenced was blood, either unsorted or a sorted T cell fraction (not recorded which). The receptors originated from a female donor with ankylosing spondylitis or in good health (not recorded which). CDR3s include the opening cysteine and the closing phenylalanine or tryptophan. The D gene is left open where the match is weak. Clone sizes are given selectively: once, few, many, or a class where the clone is expanded.

TRBJ2-1 | many | . | TRBV5-1 | TGCGCCAGCAGCCTTGACCCCCCGGATGAGCAGTTCTTC | CASSLDPPDEQFF
TRBJ2-3 | few | TRBD2 | TRBV20-1 | TGCAGTGCTCATACCGCCCGACTAGCGGGGGAATCAGATACGCAGTATTTT | CSAHTARLAGESDTQYF
TRBJ2-7 | many | . | TRBV29-1 | TGTTGCTATCGGGGGTTAGGCGACGAGCAGTACTTC | CCYRGLGDEQYF
TRBJ1-1 | few | . | TRBV14 | TGTGCCAGCAGCCCCCCAGGCGGCGGGAACACTGAAGCTTTCTTT | CASSPPGGGNTEAFF
TRBJ1-6 | . | . | TRBV7-2 | TGTGCCAGCAGCTTAGCGAATCAGGGCCCTTCACCCCTCCACTTT | CASSLANQGPSPLHF
TRBJ2-2 | . | . | TRBV15 | TGTGCCACCAGCAGAGTTGGGGGGTTAGCGAACACCGGGGAGCTGTTTTTT | CATSRVGGLANTGELFF
TRBJ2-3 | many | TRBD2 | TRBV25-1 | TGTGCCAGCAGTGAATATAAAACTAGCGGGAGGTTTACGCAGTATTTT | CASSEYKTSGRFTQYF
TRBJ2-5 | few | . | TRBV5-5 | TGTGCCAGCAGCAGAGGACACGAAGAGACCCAGTACTTC | CASSRGHEETQYF
TRBJ2-2 | . | TRBD1 | TRBV4-3 | TGCGCCAGCAGCCCTCGGACAGGGGGCACGAGTTGGGGGGAGCTGTTTTTT | CASSPRTGGTSWGELFF
TRBJ2-7 | many | . | TRBV20-1 | TGCAGTGCTAGAGATCAGGGGGGCGAGCAGTACTTC | CSARDQGGEQYF
TRBJ2-5 | . | TRBD1 | TRBV5-5 | TGTGCCAGCAGCCGGGACAGGGCATGGGAGACCCAGTACTTC | CASSRDRAWETQYF
TRBJ2-2 | few | . | TRBV5-5 | TGTGCCAGCAGCTCGCGGGAACAGGGAACAGGCACCGGGGAGCTGTTTTTT | CASSSREQGTGTGELFF
TRBJ2-1 | many | . | TRBV3-1 | TGTGCCGCGGCCGGCTACAATGAGCAGTTCTTC | CAAAGYNEQFF
TRBJ1-5 | . | . | TRBV20-1 | TGCAGTGCTAAGACGGGTAGGGATCAGCCCCAGCATTTT | CSAKTGRDQPQHF
TRBJ2-1 | many | . | TRBV12-3/TRBV12-4 | TGTGCCAGCAGTCGGGGATTAAATGAGCAGTTCTTC | CASSRGLNEQFF
TRBJ2-1 | many | . | TRBV29-1 | TGCAGCGTTGACTACCAGAATGAGCAGTTCTTC | CSVDYQNEQFF